Listed here is a single TCR beta chain. This clonotype was detected many times. Its antigen target is currently unknown. One end of the junction does not line up with germline, which may come from a read error. The sample's time point, from its label and the paper: newly diagnosed GD, antithyroid drugs for less than 3 months. RNA was extracted from PBMCs in TRIzol for both TCR sequencing and RNA sequencing. Graves' disease was diagnosed according to American Thyroid Association guidelines. Patients for the study were recruited at an endocrinology department in Xi'an, China. Each patient gave 8.5 to 9.5 milliliters of peripheral blood, collected in an EDTA anticoagulant tube. Ficoll Paque Plus density gradient separation was used to isolate PBMCs, and no further T cell sorting was performed. RNA quality was checked with an Agilent 2100 Bioanalyzer and agarose gel, and concentration with a NanoDrop 2000.

This record belongs to a study of regulatory T cells in long-lasting Graves disease (dated by TCRdb to the early 2020s). Regarding the complete study: Newly diagnosed Graves' disease patients had taken antithyroid drugs for less than 3 months. A total of some 33 samples were covered by TCR sequencing, comprising some 13 persistent and roughly 20 newly diagnosed Graves' disease patients. The study took place in China and was registered as a clinical trial. Peripheral blood TCR sequencing and RNA sequencing compared persistent Graves' disease patients with newly diagnosed Graves' disease patients. What the study reported, not specific to this receptor: Peripheral blood alone was examined, since thyroid tissue, which constituted the primary lesion, could not be accessed. Sequencing and analysis were restricted to the TCR beta chain. More public clonotypes were shared among persistent patients (2,741) than among newly diagnosed patients (roughly 1,000). As a limitation, the authors acknowledged that the small sample size may reduce accuracy. TRBV28, TRBJ1-2 and TRBJ2-5 were preferentially used in persistent disease, while TRBV20-1 and TRBJ2-1 were favored in newly diagnosed disease. Compared with newly diagnosed patients, persistent Graves' disease patients had lower TCR Shannon entropy and fewer highly expanded clones, which suggests clonal expansion.

Receptor libraries were prepared by multiplex PCR. The sequencer listed for this sample is Illumina HiSeq 4000. To build TCR beta libraries, CDR3 regions were amplified by Arm-PCR using iRepertoire HTBI primers. Before sequencing, the PCR products went through gel purification. In the authors' own workflow: Across samples, approximately 68 TRBV and 13 to 15 TRBJ segments were identified and used for gene usage analysis of CDR3 amino acid clonotypes. Filtered high-quality paired reads were merged into contigs using COPE and FqMerger. BLAST was used to align contigs to IMGT TRBV, TRBD and TRBJ reference genes, and CDR3 was defined according to IMGT. Highly expanded clones were defined as clonotypes with a frequency above 0.1%. Shannon entropy served as the measure of repertoire diversity, while the Gini coefficient captured V-J evenness. Public clonotypes were defined as clonotypes shared by more than one individual. TCRdb handled the public reads itself, with Q25 trimming in fastp and clone calling in MiXCR, and kept productive beta chains. Identical CDR3 protein sequences are pooled into one entry, listed with their most common genes and DNA. The V and J calls and clone size come from TCRdb's table, not from the authors' own analysis. For this sample the table gives 350,000 to 500,000 distinct CDR3 sequences, of which less than 15% were detected only once. The ten largest clones represent roughly 15% of the sample.

Reading from cysteine to phenylalanine, the CDR3 counts 15 amino acids. Left in the record is the CDR3 DNA by itself, 45 bases read in frame from the first base. CDR1 and CDR2 (SEHNR, FQNEAQ) derive from the germline V gene (reference sequence). These same data were also listed under a study on T cells in Graves' hyperthyroidism and ophthalmopathy. Reported in the second study: Stable Graves' hyperthyroidism was defined as no progression to ophthalmopathy during 18 months of follow-up. Hyperthyroidism patients were newly diagnosed, with disease duration under 2 months, and aged 18 to 65 years. Patients with uncontrolled infections, other autoimmune diseases, pregnancy or lactation were excluded. Diagnoses were established on the basis of clinical symptoms, serum thyroxine and TRAb, thyroid ultrasound, and orbital computed tomography. For the first round of RT-PCR on the TCR CDR3, the HTBI primer set was used together with the Qiagen OneStep RT-PCR kit. Most expanded thyroid clonotypes (frequency above 0.001) were also detected in blood, a finding suggesting that blood repertoires may reflect thyroid immune responses. A 13 V-J signature model separated ophthalmopathy from stable hyperthyroidism, with roughly 88% sensitivity and 81.08% specificity in cross-validation and 80%/75% in testing. In validation, progression to ophthalmopathy was predicted by the model with 70.59% sensitivity and roughly 76% specificity, a median of approximately 6.5 months before onset. A discovery cohort of roughly 100 patients, 43 with Graves' ophthalmopathy and over 55 with stable Graves' hyperthyroidism, was used to find distinguishing TCR V-J signatures. Prospective prediction of ophthalmopathy was tested in an independent validation cohort of approximately 19 hyperthyroidism patients and some 17 patients who later progressed to ophthalmopathy. For training and testing, the 80 to 100 patients in the discovery cohort were randomly divided in a 7:3 ratio. In more than five Graves' hyperthyroidism patients, the study also compared T-cell repertoires from thyroid tissue with T-cell repertoires from blood. After blood sampling, hyperthyroidism patients were treated with methimazole at a starting dose of 30 mg daily, and ophthalmopathy patients were treated with high-dose intravenous methylprednisolone. The libraries were constructed in a second round of multiplex PCR and then size-selected and purified. Sequencing of the libraries was done on an Illumina HiSeq2000 using paired-end 100 bp reads. SOAPnuke was used to process the raw data, with reads discarded if the reads contained adapters or uncalled bases, had a mean Phred below 15, or lacked an exact constant-primer or identifier match. COPE v1.2.5 was used to merge the high-quality paired reads, and each unique nucleotide sequence was defined as a clonotype. MiTCR v1.1 was used to align the clonotypes against IMGT TRBV, TRBD and TRBJ reference segments. The analysis included only V-J combinations with a frequency above 0.0001, which together covered 99% to 99.2% of the repertoires. A TCS score was defined as the ratio of F50 (clonal expansion) to E x V (chaos), with BLOSUM62-based TCRdist applied between CDR3 peptides within each V-J. Welch's t-statistics and random forest reduced 500 to 550 V-J features to 10 to 15, which were used in a naive Bayes classifier (R e1071). No statistical method was used to fix the sample size in advance, and group allocation was not hidden from the investigators. The paper reports TCR Vbeta CDR3 sequencing of approximately 140 peripheral blood samples: approximately 43 ophthalmopathy, roughly 74 hyperthyroidism and around 17 progressor patients.

The TCR comes from a woman in her forties or fifties with Graves disease. Donor details come from another sample of the same person, matched by shared clones. The sequence is built from TRBV7-9 and TRBJ2-1; TRBD2 is possibly the D segment (5 matching bases). The sequencing here drew on peripheral blood mononuclear cells (PBMCs), taken at new diagnosis, from a patient treated with antithyroid drugs. DNA sequence: TGCGCCAGCAGCCGGGGTGGATCCTCCTACAATGAGCAGTTCTTC. It encodes CASSRGGSSYNEQFF.